This T cell receptor (beta chain) comes out of a study of blood T cell repertoires in COVID-19. The repertoire was sequenced with immunoSEQ multiplex PCR; TCRdb's copy has only in-frame clones and lacks some. The table records fewer than 500,000 clones, more than 65% of them present only once. V was cut by 2 bases and J by 0 bases, with 14 bases left in between. Per the germline V gene, CDR1 is GTSNPN and CDR2 is SVGIG (reference sequence). This CDR3 has 16 residues. The TCR originated in a human donor with acute or convalescent COVID-19. The donor label of this sample is uncertain. The chain has TRBV30 and TRBJ1-3; D gene ambiguous. Specimen: peripheral blood. CDR3 loop: CAWSKSPRSSGNTIYF. Written as DNA, the CDR3 is TGTGCCTGGAGTAAGTCTCCCCGGAGCTCTGGAAACACCATATATTTT. The entire variable domain, with the rest obtained from reference TRBV30 and TRBJ1-3, is as follows: SQTIHQWPATLVQPVGSPLSLECTVEGTSNPNLYWYRQAAGRGLQLLFYSVGIGQISSEVPQNLSASRPQDRQFILSSKKLLLSDSGFYLCAWSKSPRSSGNTIYFGEGSWLTVV.